This T cell receptor (beta chain) derives from a study of cytomegalovirus exposure and HLA in healthy donors. General study results and limits: Among the most significant clusters, several appeared linked to common viral pathogens in a later analysis. Associated with cytomegalovirus, according to the listing, were 150 to 200 TCR beta chains.

The PCR was carried out with 60 Vbeta primers and 13 Jbeta primers. TCRdb's table, derived via immunoSEQ multiplex PCR, lists solely in-frame clones and lacks some. The sample has 120,000 or so clones, approximately 17% seen once; the top ten hold less than 3.5%. Per germline, CDR1 SGDLS and CDR2 YYNGEE. This CDR3 is 12 amino acids long. Worth noting for this clone: The antigen is unknown.

Specimen: PBMCs. This receptor was taken from a female donor in good health and CMV-seropositive. The rearrangement links TRBV9 to TRBJ2-7; TRBD1 matches 10 bases. CDR3 in amino acids: CASSGGRDRGAV. CDR3 nucleotides: TGTGCCAGCAGCGGGGGAAGGGACAGGGGTGCCGTC.